Listed here is a single TCR beta chain. Its antigen is still unknown. This sample is part of a study of cytomegalovirus exposure and HLA in healthy donors. Study-level points and caveats: With high specificity and sensitivity, the classifier reportedly diagnosed cytomegalovirus status. Available immune exposure information was restricted to CMV serostatus only.

Use of 60 Vbeta and 13 Jbeta primers characterized the PCR. This table comes from immunoSEQ multiplex PCR, and its TCRdb copy is limited to in-frame clones, with some not included. Seen here are just over 150,000 clones, 85% observed once, and the top ten hold about 2.1%. From germline, CDR1 is SGHTA and CDR2 FQGNSA. The CDR3 length is 16 residues. V was pared by 2 bases and J by 2 bases, with 16 bases between. This receptor was obtained from a man in his late teens or twenties in good health and CMV-seropositive. The V call is TRBV7-2, the J call TRBJ2-7; possibly TRBD2 for D (5 bases). The sequencing input was PBMCs. The CDR3 sequence is CASSLTGVGGPYEQYF. The CDR3 coding sequence is TGTGCCAGCAGCTTAACCGGAGTTGGAGGCCCCTACGAGCAGTACTTC.